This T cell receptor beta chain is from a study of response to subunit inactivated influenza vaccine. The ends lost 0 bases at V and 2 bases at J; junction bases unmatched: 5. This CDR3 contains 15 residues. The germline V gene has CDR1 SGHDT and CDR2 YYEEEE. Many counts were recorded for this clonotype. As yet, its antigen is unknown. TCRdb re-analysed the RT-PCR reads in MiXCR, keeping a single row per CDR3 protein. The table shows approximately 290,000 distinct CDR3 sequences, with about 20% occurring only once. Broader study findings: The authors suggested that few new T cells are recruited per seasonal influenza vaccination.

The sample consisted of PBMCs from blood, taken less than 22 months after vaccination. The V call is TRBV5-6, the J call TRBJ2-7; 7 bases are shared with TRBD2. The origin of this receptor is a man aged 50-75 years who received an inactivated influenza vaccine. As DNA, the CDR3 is TGTGCCAGCAGCTTGGGCGGGAGTGCAACCTACGAGCAGTACTTC. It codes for CASSLGGSATYEQYF. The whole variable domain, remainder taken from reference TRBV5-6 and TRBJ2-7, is DAGVTQSPTHLIKTRGQQVTLRCSPKSGHDTVSWYQQALGQGPQFIFQYYEEEERQRGNFPDRFSGHQFPNYSSELNVNALLLGDSALYLCASSLGGSATYEQYFGPGTRLTVT.